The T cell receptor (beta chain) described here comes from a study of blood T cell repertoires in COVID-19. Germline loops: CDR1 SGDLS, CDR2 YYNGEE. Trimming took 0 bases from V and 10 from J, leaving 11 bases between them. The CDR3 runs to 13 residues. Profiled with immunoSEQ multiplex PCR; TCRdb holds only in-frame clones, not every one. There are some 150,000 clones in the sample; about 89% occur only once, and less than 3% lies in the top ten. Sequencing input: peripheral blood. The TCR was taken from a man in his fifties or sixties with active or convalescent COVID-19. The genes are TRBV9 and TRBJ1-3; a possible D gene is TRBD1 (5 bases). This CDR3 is CASSVDGEGTIYF. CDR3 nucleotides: TGTGCCAGCAGCGTAGATGGGGAGGGGACCATATATTTT. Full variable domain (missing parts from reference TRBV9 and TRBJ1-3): DSGVTQTPKHLITATGQRVTLRCSPRSGDLSVYWYQQSLDQGLQFLIQYYNGEERAKGNILERFSAQQFPDLHSELNLSSLELGDSALYFCASSVDGEGTIYFGEGSWLTVV.